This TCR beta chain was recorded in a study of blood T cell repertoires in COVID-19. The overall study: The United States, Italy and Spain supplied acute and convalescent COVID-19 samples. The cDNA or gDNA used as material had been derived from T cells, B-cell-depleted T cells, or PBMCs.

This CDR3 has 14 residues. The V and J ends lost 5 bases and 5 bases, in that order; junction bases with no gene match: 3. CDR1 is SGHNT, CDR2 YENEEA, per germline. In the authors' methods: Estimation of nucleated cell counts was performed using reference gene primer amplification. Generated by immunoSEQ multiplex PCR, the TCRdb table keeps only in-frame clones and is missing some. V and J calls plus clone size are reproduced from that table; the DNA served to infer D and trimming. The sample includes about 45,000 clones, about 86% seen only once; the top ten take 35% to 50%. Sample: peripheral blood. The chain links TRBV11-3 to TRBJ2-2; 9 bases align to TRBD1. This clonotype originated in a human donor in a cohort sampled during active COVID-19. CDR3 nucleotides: TGTGCCAGCAGCGTGGGACAGGGTACCGGGGAGCTGTTTTTT. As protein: CASSVGQGTGELFF.